The 7 T cell receptor beta chains below were found in one sample sequenced in a study of cytomegalovirus exposure and HLA in healthy donors. 60 Vbeta and 13 Jbeta primers were used in PCR. This table comes from immunoSEQ multiplex PCR, and its TCRdb copy is limited to in-frame clones, with some not included. The profile shows around 58,000 clones, approximately 80% of them singletons. Specimen: PBMCs. The receptors were sampled from a female donor in good health and CMV-seronegative.

The rearrangement joins TRBV7-2 to TRBJ1-4; the D gene is possibly TRBD1 (6 bases). The CDR3 consists of 15 residues. V gave up 1 base and J gave up 7 bases, with 13 bases separating them. CDR1 SGHTA and CDR2 FQGNSA come from the germline V gene. The CDR3 sequence: CASSLERGAREKLFF. CDR3 DNA: TGTGCCAGCAGCTTAGAACGGGGGGCACGTGAAAAACTGTTTTTT.

The chain links TRBV7-6 to TRBJ1-1; possibly TRBD1 for D (5 bases). CDR1 and CDR2 from the germline V gene are SGHVS and FNYEAQ. CDR3 length: 16 residues. V was trimmed by 0 bases and J by 5 bases, leaving 16 bases between them. The CDR3 spells CASSLAELGAGTEAFF. CDR3 in DNA: TGTGCCAGCAGCTTAGCGGAGCTTGGGGCGGGGACTGAAGCTTTCTTT.

This clone was observed a handful of times. The chain employs TRBV5-8 and TRBJ2-1, with TRBD1 matching over 7 bases. Germline CDR1 and CDR2: SGHTS and YDEGEE. The length of the CDR3 is 14 residues. V lost 5 bases to trimming and J lost 5 bases; unmatched junction nucleotides: 7. The CDR3 reads CASRSTGKNNEQFF. Written as DNA, the CDR3 is TGTGCCAGCAGATCGACAGGGAAGAACAATGAGCAGTTCTTC. Combining the CDR3 with reference TRBV5-8 and TRBJ2-1 gives the whole variable domain EAGVTQSPTHLIKTRGQQATLRCSPISGHTSVYWYQQALGLGLQFLLWYDEGEERNRGNFPPRFSGRQFPNYSSELNVNALELEDSALYLCASRSTGKNNEQFFGPGTRLTVL.

The chain joins TRBV9 to TRBJ1-3; 8 bases agree with TRBD1. The CDR3 is made up of 15 amino acids. V shed 3 bases and J 3 bases; nucleotides not matched to a gene: 5. Per germline, CDR1 SGDLS and CDR2 YYNGEE. For the CDR3, the DNA is TGTGCCAGCAGCGCTCAGGGGGCCGGTGGAAACACCATATATTTT. Its translation is CASSAQGAGGNTIYF.

This chain joins TRBV6-5 and TRBJ1-3; 9 bases align to TRBD1. J lost 2 bases, V lost 2 bases, and 4 bases had no gene match. CDR3 length: 16 amino acids. CDR1 is MNHEY and CDR2 is SVGAGI in the germline V gene. The CDR3 spells CASSYTRQGAGNTIYF. CDR3 in DNA: TGTGCCAGCAGTTACACCCGACAGGGGGCTGGAAACACCATATATTTT.

The J gene is TRBJ2-1, the V gene TRBV11-2; D might be TRBD2 (6 bases). This CDR3 is built from 14 residues. Trimming cost V 0 bases and J 7 bases, with 10 bases left between them. Per germline, CDR1 SGHAT and CDR2 FQNNGV. The CDR3 loop is CASSLEWRGNEQFF. The CDR3 region has the DNA TGTGCCAGCAGCTTAGAATGGCGGGGAAATGAGCAGTTCTTC.

The rearrangement uses TRBV13 and TRBJ1-4; no definite D call. The germline gives CDR1 PRHDT, CDR2 FYEKMQ (reference sequence). Trimming pared 5 bases from V and 6 bases from J, leaving 34 bases between. CDR3 length: 21 residues. For the CDR3, the DNA is TGTGCCAGCAGCCTTAGGCCCACTTACCCCGGACGGGGAGGCACAGATGAAAAACTGTTTTTT. This sequence encodes CASSLRPTYPGRGGTDEKLFF.